These 26 T cell receptor beta chains came from one sample sequenced in a study of shared clonotypes between healthy human individuals. The repertoire was sequenced with immunoSEQ multiplex PCR; TCRdb's copy has only in-frame clones and lacks some. The sample has about 2.4 million clones, approximately 93% seen once; the top ten hold 0.36%. The sequencing input was naive CD4+ T cells from PBMCs. Subset meaning: CD45RA+ positively selected. These receptors were taken from a man between 18 and 35 years old in good health. Some clones in this sample may be carry-over from other donors' samples.

The table lists this clone with a count of one. This chain links TRBV9 with TRBJ2-2, with D uncertain. This CDR3 comprises 15 residues. CDR1 is SGDLS and CDR2 is YYNGEE in the germline V gene. The V end was cut by 3 bases, the J end by 2 bases, with 11 bases between. CDR3 loop: CASSAAGRNTGELFF. The CDR3 nucleotides read TGTGCCAGCAGCGCAGCAGGCCGAAACACCGGGGAGCTGTTTTTT.

This rearrangement joins TRBV7-2 to TRBJ1-1; D not certain. The V end was cut by 5 bases, the J end by 0 bases, with 19 bases between. Germline values: CDR1 SGHTA, CDR2 FQGNSA. CDR3 length: 17 residues. CDR3 residues: CASSQQPVQVMNTEAFF. In nucleotides, the CDR3 is TGTGCCAGCAGCCAACAACCCGTCCAGGTCATGAACACTGAAGCTTTCTTT. Combining the CDR3 with reference TRBV7-2 and TRBJ1-1 gives the whole variable domain GAGVSQSPSNKVTEKGKDVELRCDPISGHTALYWYRQSLGQGLEFLIYFQGNSAPDKSGLPSDRFSAERTGGSVSTLTIQRTQQEDSAVYLCASSQQPVQVMNTEAFFGQGTRLTVV.

The chain has TRBV21-1 and TRBJ1-1; the D call of TRBD1 is as the table states it, not checked on the DNA. TRBV21-1 is reported as a pseudogene. The CDR3 has 18 residues. For the CDR3, the DNA is TGTGCCAGCAGCAAAGAGTCCCAGGGGGCTTCGGGTTTCGCTGAAGCTTTCTTT. The encoded protein is CASSKESQGASGFAEAFF.

About this clone: At the DNA level, this CDR3 is encoded by other sequences in the same sample as well. This chain links TRBV5-1 with TRBJ2-5; no definite D call. The length of the CDR3 is 13 residues. V was trimmed by 0 bases and J by 5 bases, leaving 8 bases between them. Germline V gives CDR1 SGHRS, CDR2 YFSETQ. For the CDR3, the DNA is TGCGCCAGCAGCTTGGATGGGCGGGAGACCCAGTACTTC. Protein product: CASSLDGRETQYF.

V is TRBV15 and J is TRBJ2-2; 7 bases line up with TRBD1. The J segment lost 4 bases and the V segment lost 2 bases, leaving 10 bases of the junction unmatched. The CDR3 extends over 17 amino acids. CDR1 is LNHNV and CDR2 is YYDKDF in the germline V gene (reference sequence). The CDR3 DNA follows: TGTGCCACCAGCAGAAGACCAGGGACAGAGAGCACCGGGGAGCTGTTTTTT. Residues: CATSRRPGTESTGELFF.

This clone has just a few counts. The chain carries TRBV28 and TRBJ1-5, with no clear D. The CDR3 has 12 residues. Germline CDR1 MDHEN, CDR2 SYDVKM. Trimming cost V 2 bases and J 6 bases, with 5 bases left between them. The DNA for the CDR3 is TGTGCCAGCAGTTTAGTGAGTCAGCCCCAGCATTTT. Residues: CASSLVSQPQHF.

This CDR3 is CASGLASDLMAFF. The CDR3, as DNA: TGTGCTAGTGGTTTGGCGTCAGACCTGATGGCTTTCTTT. V gene TRBV12-5 combines with J gene TRBJ1-1; D is unclear. CDR3 size: 13 residues. With 1 base removed from V and 11 bases from J, the gap between germline ends came to 14 bases. The germline V gene has CDR1 LGHNT and CDR2 FRNRAP.

Note on this clone: At the DNA level, this CDR3 is encoded by other sequences in the same sample as well. The chain has TRBV29-1 and TRBJ2-3; D ambiguous. The ends were cut back, 3 bases at V and 1 base at J, with 5 bases in the middle. The CDR3 covers 12 residues. Germline V gene sequence: CDR1 SQVTM, CDR2 ANQGSEA. CDR3 bases: TGCAGCGTTGACTCCGGCACAGATACGCAGTATTTT. Encoded protein: CSVDSGTDTQYF.

V usage is TRBV6-1 and J usage is TRBJ2-1, with 10 bases identical to TRBD1. CDR1 and CDR2 from the germline V gene are MNHNS and SASEGT. The CDR3 covers 13 residues. V lost 7 bases to trimming and J lost 13 bases; unmatched junction nucleotides: 10. CDR3 residues: CASTGSRDRGQFF. The CDR3 DNA reads TGTGCCAGCACAGGGTCCCGGGACAGGGGACAGTTCTTC.

The V gene is TRBV5-1, the J gene TRBJ2-7; TRBD2 matches at 9 bases. Germline CDR1 SGHRS, CDR2 YFSETQ. The V gene end was trimmed by 1 base and the J gene end by 6 bases; junction bases not matched to a gene: 5. This CDR3 contains 14 residues. CDR3 residues: CASSLTLAGSEQYF. The CDR3 DNA sequence: TGCGCCAGCAGCTTGACACTAGCGGGCTCCGAGCAGTACTTC.

CDR3: CASSPLPLANYGYTF. CDR3 in DNA: TGTGCCAGCAGCCCTCTCCCTCTAGCTAACTATGGCTACACCTTC. This chain joins TRBV5-4 and TRBJ1-2, with D hard to call. Germline V gene lookup returns CDR1 SGHNT and CDR2 YYREEE (reference sequence). The V and J ends lost 4 bases and 0 bases respectively, with 13 bases between them. The CDR3 extends over 15 amino acids.

This clone appeared a single time. The V call is TRBV9, the J call TRBJ2-2; no reliable D call. The CDR3 has 14 amino acids. V was pared by 0 bases and J by 1 base, with 4 bases between. Per the germline V gene, CDR1 is SGDLS and CDR2 is YYNGEE. CDR3 loop: CASSVALNTGELFF. The DNA of the CDR3 is TGTGCCAGCAGCGTAGCTCTGAACACCGGGGAGCTGTTTTTT. The variable domain in full, with the rest retrieved from reference TRBV9 and TRBJ2-2, is DSGVTQTPKHLITATGQRVTLRCSPRSGDLSVYWYQQSLDQGLQFLIQYYNGEERAKGNILERFSAQQFPDLHSELNLSSLELGDSALYFCASSVALNTGELFFGEGSRLTVL.

The chain recombines TRBV5-4 with TRBJ2-3; no clear D. This CDR3 has 14 amino acids. CDR1 is SGHNT, CDR2 YYREEE, per germline (reference sequence). The V end lost 4 bases, the J end lost 0 bases, and 9 bases lay between the germline ends. CDR3 sequence: CASSSATSTDTQYF. CDR3 DNA: TGTGCCAGCAGCAGTGCCACTAGCACAGATACGCAGTATTTT.

The rearrangement uses TRBV6-5 and TRBJ2-7; 10 bases agree with TRBD1. The germline V gene has CDR1 MNHEY and CDR2 SVGAGI. The CDR3 runs 14 residues. J was trimmed by 4 bases and V by 8 bases; bases with no gene match: 8. CDR3 DNA sequence: TGTGCCAGCCGTTCCCGGGACAGGGGATACGAGCAGTACTTC. Its translation is CASRSRDRGYEQYF.

The chain links TRBV5-1 to TRBJ2-1; 15 bases line up with TRBD2. Germline V gives CDR1 SGHRS, CDR2 YFSETQ. CDR3 length: 17 residues. Trimming cost V 0 bases and J 7 bases; bases outside gene matches: 5. In DNA, the CDR3 is TGCGCCAGCAGCTTGGAAATAGGACTAGCGGGAGGGAATGAGCAGTTCTTC. This codes for CASSLEIGLAGGNEQFF.

About this clone itself: This specimen includes other DNA sequences encoding the same CDR3. V gene TRBV5-1 combines with J gene TRBJ2-5; D is possibly TRBD1 or TRBD2 (5 bases each). CDR1 is SGHRS and CDR2 is YFSETQ in the germline V gene. The length of the CDR3 is 15 residues. V was cut by 4 bases and J by 2 bases, with 15 bases left in between. The CDR3 DNA reads TGCGCCAGCAGCCCCGGGACCAGCGCTCAAGAGACCCAGTACTTC. Protein: CASSPGTSAQETQYF.

The rearrangement links TRBV7-9 to TRBJ2-7, with TRBD1 identical over 8 bases. V trimming: 5 bases; J trimming: 0 bases; junction bases outside the gene matches: 6. The CDR3 is 15 amino acids. Germline lookup yields CDR1 SEHNR and CDR2 FQNEAQ (reference sequence). CDR3 residues: CASSDGQGRSYEQYF. The CDR3 nucleotides read TGTGCCAGCAGCGACGGACAGGGACGCTCCTACGAGCAGTACTTC.

This chain connects TRBV2 to TRBJ1-2; D may be TRBD1 (5 bases). The CDR3 is 12 amino acids. CDR1 is SNHLY, CDR2 FYNNEI, per germline. The germline V and J ends were trimmed by 10 bases and 4 bases, with 13 bases remaining between them. The CDR3 loop is CATWGDGYGYTF. CDR3 bases: TGTGCCACCTGGGGGGATGGCTATGGCTACACCTTC.

This clone was picked up one time. The rearrangement uses TRBV9 and TRBJ1-5; D is possibly TRBD1 (5 bases). From germline, CDR1 is SGDLS and CDR2 YYNGEE. The CDR3 spans 14 residues. V lost 3 bases to trimming and J lost 8 bases, with 15 bases between them. The DNA for the CDR3 is TGTGCCAGCAGCGGGGACCCCAGTCTAGAGCCCCAGCATTTT. Translated, it gives CASSGDPSLEPQHF.

The chain combines TRBV15 with TRBJ1-5; no reliable D call. Trimming shortened V by 0 bases and J by 0 bases, and 15 bases separated the two germline ends. This CDR3 is built from 18 residues. CDR1 LNHNV and CDR2 YYDKDF come from the germline V gene (reference sequence). CDR3 amino acids: CATSRDFLQPYSNQPQHF. CDR3 nucleotides: TGTGCCACCAGCAGAGATTTTTTACAGCCATATAGCAATCAGCCCCAGCATTTT.

This clone was seen more than once but under ten times. This chain joins TRBV28 and TRBJ1-5, with a weak D call TRBD1 (5 bases). This CDR3 contains 14 residues. Germline assignment: CDR1 MDHEN and CDR2 SYDVKM. The V end lost 7 bases, the J end lost 2 bases, and 12 bases lay between the germline ends. CDR3 nucleotide sequence: TGTGCCAGCATCCAGGGTCGGGGCAATCAGCCCCAGCATTTT. Its translation is CASIQGRGNQPQHF.

The V gene is TRBV19, the J gene TRBJ2-3; TRBD2 agrees at 9 bases. The CDR3 totals 14 residues. From germline, CDR1 is LNHDA and CDR2 SQIVND (reference sequence). J gave up 5 bases and V 7 bases, and 7 bases lay outside the gene matches. The CDR3 DNA is TGTGCCAGTAAGATTAGCGGGAGTGGAGATACGCAGTATTTT. Translated, it gives CASKISGSGDTQYF.

The chain carries TRBV6-6 and TRBJ1-4; TRBD1 might be the D (6 bases). Germline V gene data show CDR1 as MNHNY and CDR2 as SVGAGI (reference sequence). The CDR3 spans 15 residues. Trimming removed 4 bases at V and 8 bases at J, with 17 bases between. The CDR3 region has the DNA TGTGCCAGCAGTTTACAGGGTGGATATCAAGAAAAACTGTTTTTT. It is translated as CASSLQGGYQEKLFF.

CDR3 region: CASSPLGLRNTEAFF. DNA for the CDR3: TGTGCCAGCAGCCCTTTGGGACTTAGGAACACTGAAGCTTTCTTT. The J gene is TRBJ1-1, the V gene TRBV7-9, with D perhaps TRBD1 (5 bases). Per the germline V gene, CDR1 is SEHNR and CDR2 is FQNEAQ (reference sequence). Between the trimmed V and J ends, which lost 5 bases and 1 base, there was a span of 14 bases. CDR3 length equals 15 residues.

With regard to this clone: This same CDR3 is encoded by further DNA sequences in the sample. The chain combines TRBV7-3 with TRBJ1-2; unclear D gene. The CDR3 has 13 amino acids. Trimming took 0 bases from V and 0 from J, leaving 2 bases between them. The germline V gene has CDR1 SGHTA and CDR2 FQGTGA. CDR3: CASSLTANYGYTF. The DNA of the CDR3 is TGTGCCAGCAGCTTAACGGCTAACTATGGCTACACCTTC.

On this clone: This CDR3 is also generated by other DNA sequences in the sample. The chain links TRBV15 to TRBJ1-1; D call uncertain. Trimming shortened V by 3 bases and J by 0 bases, and 5 bases separated the two germline ends. The CDR3 extends over 13 amino acids. CDR1 and CDR2 from the germline V gene are LNHNV and YYDKDF (reference sequence). The CDR3 region is CATSRVLNTEAFF. In DNA, the CDR3 is TGTGCCACCAGCAGGGTACTGAACACTGAAGCTTTCTTT. Using reference TRBV15 and TRBJ1-1 for the parts outside the CDR3, the full variable domain is DAMVIQNPRYQVTQFGKPVTLSCSQTLNHNVMYWYQQKSSQAPKLLFHYYDKDFNNEADTPDNFQSRRPNTSFCFLDIRSPGLGDTAMYLCATSRVLNTEAFFGQGTRLTVV.